The 8 T cell receptor beta chains reported below all come from one sample, sequenced in a study of blood T cell repertoires in COVID-19. Produced via immunoSEQ multiplex PCR; TCRdb's table is partial and in-frame only. The table lists 150,000 to 200,000 clones, approximately 85% of them singletons. Sequenced material: peripheral blood. Receptor source: a man aged 60-69 years with acute or convalescent COVID-19.

The rearrangement uses TRBV7-2 and TRBJ1-2; the D gene is possibly TRBD1 (5 bases). Germline CDR1 SGHTA, CDR2 FQGNSA. The CDR3 has 13 residues. V was shortened by 3 bases and J by 3 bases, with 8 bases between the two germline ends. CDR3 in amino acids: CASSLAGHYGYTF. The DNA for the CDR3 is TGTGCCAGCAGCTTGGCAGGGCACTATGGCTACACCTTC.

The chain carries TRBV6-5 and TRBJ2-5; 7 nucleotides align to TRBD1. The CDR3 is 15 residues long. With V trimmed by 10 bases and J by 4 bases, 15 bases remained unmatched. The germline V gene encodes CDR1 MNHEY and CDR2 SVGAGI. The CDR3 loop is CATGPPTGYRETQYF. The DNA of the CDR3 is TGTGCCACCGGACCCCCGACAGGGTATCGAGAGACCCAGTACTTC.

The chain has TRBV24-1 and TRBJ2-7, with 8 nucleotides matching TRBD1. This CDR3 contains 15 residues. With V trimmed by 3 bases and J by 4 bases, 7 bases remained unmatched. Germline lookup yields CDR1 KGHDR and CDR2 SFDVKD. CDR3 coding DNA: TGTGCCACCAGTGATGGAGGACAGGGCCCTTACGAGCAGTACTTC. Protein: CATSDGGQGPYEQYF.

V is TRBV7-3 and J is TRBJ2-1; 8 bases map to TRBD2. CDR3 length equals 19 residues. Germline V gene sequence: CDR1 SGHTA, CDR2 FQGTGA. Germline trimming cut 6 bases from V and 4 bases from J; bases unmatched to any gene: 20. CDR3 in amino acids: CASRATGGAALAVYNEQFF. Written as DNA, the CDR3 is TGTGCCAGCAGGGCCACAGGAGGTGCGGCACTAGCGGTTTACAATGAGCAGTTCTTC.

This clone was detected once. This chain uses TRBV4-1 with TRBJ1-4, with 7 bases matching TRBD1. After removal of 4 bases from V and 8 bases from J, the junction contained 7 bases not matched to a gene. Germline V gene sequence: CDR1 MGHRA, CDR2 YSYEKL. The CDR3 totals 14 residues. This CDR3 reads CASSPRQGGEKLFF. Here the CDR3 DNA reads TGCGCCAGCAGCCCCCGACAGGGAGGCGAAAAACTGTTTTTT.

This clone was counted only a few times. This chain connects TRBV7-2 to TRBJ2-7, with 13 bases aligning to TRBD2. The CDR3 is 16 residues long. Unmatched junction bases numbered 5, after V lost 0 bases and J lost 6 bases. Germline loops: CDR1 SGHTA, CDR2 FQGNSA. CDR3 DNA sequence: TGTGCCAGCAGCTTAGCCCCCCGGACTAGCGGGAGCGAGCAGTACTTC. Residues: CASSLAPRTSGSEQYF.

The chain joins TRBV9 to TRBJ1-1; 7 bases match TRBD1. Germline-derived CDR1 and CDR2 are SGDLS and YYNGEE. V lost 6 bases and J lost 6; bases outside the gene matches: 11. This CDR3 comprises 14 residues. CDR3 bases: TGTGCCAGCAACGAAATAGGGGGCCGGGCTGAAGCTTTCTTT. Amino acid sequence: CASNEIGGRAEAFF.

The rearrangement links TRBV6-5 to TRBJ2-7, with TRBD2 identical over 8 bases. The germline CDR1 and CDR2 sequences are MNHEY and SVGAGI. This CDR3 has 15 amino acids. The J segment lost 0 bases and the V segment lost 6 bases, leaving 7 bases of the junction unmatched. CDR3: CASRGERGSSYEQYF. The CDR3 region has the DNA TGTGCCAGCAGAGGAGAGCGGGGGAGCTCCTACGAGCAGTACTTC.